The clone carrying this T cell receptor beta chain was picked up many times. Antigen unknown. This sample is part of a study of T cells in Graves' hyperthyroidism and ophthalmopathy. Whole-study results and caveats: Blood samples included most of the expanded thyroid clonotypes exceeding 0.001. Before onset, by a median of 6.5 months, the model predicted ophthalmopathy.

The TCR beta CDR3 regions underwent amplification using RNA transcripts as the source. The HTBI primer set drove a first-round RT-PCR of the TCR CDR3. A single record per CDR3 protein comes from TCRdb applying MiXCR to the multiplex PCR reads. Here the sample spans more than 550,000 distinct CDR3 sequences, 15% to 20% being singletons. Trimming cost V 3 bases and J 2 bases, with 10 bases left between them. The germline V gene has CDR1 GTSNPN and CDR2 SVGIG (reference sequence). CDR3 length equals 14 residues. Sequencing was carried out using blood. The V call is TRBV30, the J call TRBJ2-2; D may be TRBD1 (6 bases). The source is a middle-aged man with Graves' hyperthyroidism. CDR3 DNA sequence: TGTGCCTGGAGGGAACAGGGTAACACCGGGGAGCTGTTTTTT. Translation gives CAWREQGNTGELFF.